The rows below give T cell receptor beta chains drawn from one sample of a study of T cell clones after liver transplantation. Produced via immunoSEQ multiplex PCR; TCRdb's table is partial and in-frame only. The table shows 90,000 to 120,000 clones, with around 86% occurring only once. The material was CD4+ T cells from blood, obtained before liver transplant. These receptor sequences come from a human donor who received a liver transplant. CDR3s include the opening cysteine and the closing phenylalanine or tryptophan. D genes are given only for firm matches. Size tells how often a clone was seen (once, few, many) or the class of an expanded clone, and some rows leave it out.

v_gene	j_gene	d_gene	abundance	CDR3aa	CDR3nt
TRBV6-5	TRBJ1-4	NA	NA	CASSSRPGEKLFF	TGTGCCAGCAGTTCAAGGCCCGGCGAAAAACTGTTTTTT
TRBV25-1	TRBJ1-1	NA	NA	CASRPLGGNTEAFF	TGTGCCAGCAGGCCCCTAGGAGGGAACACTGAAGCTTTCTTT
TRBV11-1	TRBJ2-1	NA	NA	CASSFRYNEQFF	TGTGCCAGCAGCTTTAGATACAATGAGCAGTTCTTC
TRBV7-8	TRBJ2-7	TRBD2	NA	CASSQTSGGAYSYEQYF	TGTGCCAGCAGCCAGACTAGCGGGGGGGCTTACTCCTACGAGCAGTACTTC
TRBV15	TRBJ1-4	NA	NA	CATSRGGTNEKLFF	TGTGCCACCAGCAGAGGGGGTACTAATGAAAAACTGTTTTTT
TRBV30	TRBJ1-1	NA	few	CAWSLTVGNTEAFF	TGTGCCTGGAGTTTGACAGTTGGGAACACTGAAGCTTTCTTT
TRBV4-1	TRBJ1-5	TRBD1	NA	CASSHPTGYQPQHF	TGCGCCAGCAGCCATCCGACAGGGTATCAGCCCCAGCATTTT
TRBV11-1	TRBJ2-2	NA	once	CASSLGLAGELFF	TGTGCCAGCAGCTTAGGGTTAGCCGGGGAGCTGTTTTTT
TRBV4-2	TRBJ1-1	NA	NA	CASSPPLSNTEAFF	TGTGCCAGCAGCCCCCCATTGAGTAACACTGAAGCTTTCTTT
TRBV7-2	TRBJ2-1	TRBD2	NA	CASSLASGSAYNEQFF	TGTGCCAGCAGCTTGGCTAGCGGGAGTGCCTACAATGAGCAGTTCTTC
TRBV7-8	TRBJ1-4	NA	NA	CASSSNRAMGEKLFF	TGTGCCAGCAGCTCGAACAGGGCAATGGGTGAAAAACTGTTTTTT
TRBV18	TRBJ2-2	TRBD2	NA	CASSPFSGRSGELFF	TGTGCCAGCTCACCATTTAGCGGGAGAAGCGGGGAGCTGTTTTTT
TRBV7-9	TRBJ1-4	TRBD1	NA	CASSFGQGNEKLFF	TGTGCCAGCAGCTTCGGACAGGGGAATGAAAAACTGTTTTTT
TRBV5-1	TRBJ1-4	NA	once	CASSWGSRGGEKLFF	TGCGCCAGCAGTTGGGGGTCTCGGGGAGGTGAAAAACTGTTTTTT
TRBV9	TRBJ1-1	NA	NA	CASSGGHMNTEAFF	TGTGCCAGCAGCGGGGGACATATGAACACTGAAGCTTTCTTT
TRBV28	TRBJ1-5	NA	few	CASSPIGQGPSNQPQHF	TGTGCCAGCAGCCCCATAGGGCAGGGGCCAAGCAATCAGCCCCAGCATTTT
TRBV25-1	TRBJ2-7	TRBD1	NA	CASSPRQGRWYEQYF	TGTGCCAGCAGTCCCCGACAGGGGCGGTGGTACGAGCAGTACTTC
TRBV20-1	TRBJ1-2	NA	NA	CSAQQGSGYTF	TGCAGTGCTCAACAGGGTTCTGGCTACACCTTC
TRBV18	TRBJ2-3	TRBD1	NA	CASSRRQGVRDTQYF	TGTGCCAGCTCACGCAGACAGGGGGTTAGGGATACGCAGTATTTT
TRBV7-9	TRBJ1-6	NA	NA	CASSLLGYNSPLHF	TGTGCCAGCAGCTTGCTAGGATATAATTCACCCCTCCACTTT
TRBV2	TRBJ1-2	NA	NA	CASSPGRGNYGYTF	TGTGCCAGCAGTCCGGGCAGGGGTAACTATGGCTACACCTTC
TRBV19	TRBJ1-1	TRBD1	few	CASSTEQGNAEAFF	TGTGCCAGTAGTACAGAACAGGGGAACGCTGAAGCTTTCTTT
TRBV28	TRBJ1-1	TRBD1	NA	CASRLGQGLGTEAFF	TGTGCCAGCAGACTCGGACAGGGTCTGGGCACTGAAGCTTTCTTT
TRBV11-2	TRBJ1-5	NA	NA	CASSLGTRTQPQHF	TGTGCCAGCAGCTTAGGGACACGCACTCAGCCCCAGCATTTT
TRBV5-4	TRBJ2-6	TRBD1	NA	CASSLTGGGSGANVLTF	TGTGCCAGCAGCTTGACAGGGGGCGGCTCCGGGGCCAACGTCCTGACTTTC
TRBV6-5	TRBJ2-1	NA	NA	CASRLGQRYNEQFF	TGTGCCAGCCGCTTAGGTCAGCGGTACAATGAGCAGTTCTTC
TRBV5-1	TRBJ2-7	NA	NA	CASSPLAGSSYEQYF	TGCGCCAGCAGCCCCCTCGCGGGGAGCTCCTACGAGCAGTACTTC
TRBV27	TRBJ2-5	NA	NA	CASSPEGETQYF	TGTGCCAGCAGCCCGGAAGGAGAGACCCAGTACTTC
TRBV6-5	TRBJ2-1	TRBD2	once	CASSKREASYNEQFF	TGTGCCAGCAGTAAACGGGAGGCCTCCTACAATGAGCAGTTCTTC
TRBV10-3	TRBJ2-7	TRBD1	NA	CAISDPGQGAYEQYF	TGTGCCATCAGTGACCCTGGACAGGGAGCATACGAGCAGTACTTC
TRBV27	TRBJ1-5	NA	NA	CASSLWGSDQPQHF	TGTGCCAGCAGTTTATGGGGCAGTGATCAGCCCCAGCATTTT
TRBV6-1	TRBJ2-5	NA	NA	CASSAIGTRPIETQYF	TGTGCCAGCAGTGCTATCGGGACCAGACCCATAGAGACCCAGTACTTC
TRBV5-1	TRBJ2-1	NA	NA	CASMEHTPSDEQFF	TGCGCCAGCATGGAACACACCCCATCGGATGAGCAGTTCTTC
TRBV30	TRBJ2-1	TRBD2	NA	CAWSSSGSYNEQFF	TGTGCCTGGAGTTCTAGCGGGAGTTACAATGAGCAGTTCTTC
TRBV19	TRBJ1-1	NA	once	CASSTGPGRGYTEAFF	TGTGCCAGTAGCACCGGGCCCGGAAGAGGATACACTGAAGCTTTCTTT
TRBV27	TRBJ1-4	TRBD1	NA	CASSSGQGGEKLFF	TGTGCCAGCAGTTCGGGACAGGGCGGAGAAAAACTGTTTTTT
TRBV21-1	TRBJ2-7	NA	NA	CASSNRDRGPYEQYF	TGTGCCAGCAGCAATCGGGACAGGGGTCCATACGAGCAGTACTTC
TRBV4-3	TRBJ2-7	NA	NA	CASSQDPDSYEQYF	TGCGCCAGCAGCCAAGACCCAGATTCCTACGAGCAGTACTTC
TRBV5-1	TRBJ2-5	NA	NA	CASTDAQTQYF	TGCGCCAGCACGGACGCGCAGACCCAGTACTTC
TRBV7-9	TRBJ1-2	NA	NA	CASSLGTANHYGYTF	TGTGCCAGCAGCTTAGGAACGGCCAATCACTATGGCTACACCTTC
TRBV4-3	TRBJ1-4	TRBD1	NA	CASSPGGRTGNEKLFF	TGCGCCAGCAGCCCGGGGGGGAGGACAGGGAACGAAAAACTGTTTTTT
TRBV27	TRBJ1-5	NA	few	CASSFRENSNQPQHF	TGTGCCAGCAGTTTTAGGGAGAATAGCAATCAGCCCCAGCATTTT
TRBV30	TRBJ1-3	NA	NA	CAWNRGDNGNTIYF	TGTGCCTGGAACAGAGGGGACAATGGAAACACCATATATTTT
TRBV2	TRBJ1-1	NA	NA	CASRGDQNTEAFF	TGTGCCAGCAGGGGGGACCAAAACACTGAAGCTTTCTTT
TRBV9	TRBJ1-2	NA	NA	CASSPQTATTSYGYTF	TGTGCCAGCAGCCCCCAGACAGCCACTACGTCCTATGGCTACACCTTC